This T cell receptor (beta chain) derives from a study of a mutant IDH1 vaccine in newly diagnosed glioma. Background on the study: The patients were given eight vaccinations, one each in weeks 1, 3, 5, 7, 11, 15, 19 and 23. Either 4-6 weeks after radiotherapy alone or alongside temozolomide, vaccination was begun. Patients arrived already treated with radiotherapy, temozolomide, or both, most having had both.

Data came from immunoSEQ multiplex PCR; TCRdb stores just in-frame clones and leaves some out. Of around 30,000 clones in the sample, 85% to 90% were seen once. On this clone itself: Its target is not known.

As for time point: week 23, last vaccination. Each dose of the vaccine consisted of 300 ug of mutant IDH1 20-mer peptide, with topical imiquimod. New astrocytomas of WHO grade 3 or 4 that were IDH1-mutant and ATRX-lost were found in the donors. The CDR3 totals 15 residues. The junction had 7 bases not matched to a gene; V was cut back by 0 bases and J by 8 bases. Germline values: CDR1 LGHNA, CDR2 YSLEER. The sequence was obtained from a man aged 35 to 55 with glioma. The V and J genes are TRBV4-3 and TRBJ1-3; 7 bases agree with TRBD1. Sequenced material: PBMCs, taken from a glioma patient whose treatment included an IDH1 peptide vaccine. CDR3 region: CASSQDRLGTDTIYF. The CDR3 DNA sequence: TGCGCCAGCAGCCAAGATCGTTTAGGGACAGACACCATATATTTT.